Shown below are 24 T cell receptor beta chains from a single sample sequenced in a study of cytomegalovirus exposure and HLA in healthy donors. A multiplex PCR was run with 60 Vbeta primers and 13 Jbeta primers. TCRdb's copy holds only in-frame clones and misses some; the assay was immunoSEQ multiplex PCR. The data show approximately 100,000 clones, just under 75% seen once. The sequenced material came from PBMCs. The receptor set was obtained from a human donor in good health.

The rearrangement uses TRBV6-6 and TRBJ2-2, with D possibly matching TRBD1 (6 bases). Germline values: CDR1 MNHNY, CDR2 SVGAGI (reference sequence). The length of the CDR3 is 15 residues. Trimming shortened V by 6 bases and J by 2 bases, and 13 bases separated the two germline ends. The CDR3 DNA is TGTGCCAGCAGGGACAGAACCTTCAACACCGGGGAGCTGTTTTTT. Translating gives CASRDRTFNTGELFF.

The V call is TRBV5-1, the J call TRBJ1-1; a possible D gene is TRBD1 (5 bases). Looked up from germline, CDR1 is SGHRS and CDR2 is YFSETQ. CDR3 size: 14 residues. V gave up 3 bases and J gave up 1 base, with 10 bases separating them. In DNA, the CDR3 is TGCGCCAGCAGCTGGGGCGGGGGGAACACTGAAGCTTTCTTT. Protein product: CASSWGGGNTEAFF.

This chain connects TRBV10-1 to TRBJ2-2; D is unresolved. V lost 8 bases, J lost 2 bases, and 15 bases lay in between. The V gene's germline CDR1 is WNHNN and CDR2 SYGVQD (reference sequence). The CDR3 is 15 amino acids. CDR3 residues: CASAPIGFNTGELFF. In nucleotides, the CDR3 is TGCGCCAGCGCCCCGATCGGGTTCAACACCGGGGAGCTGTTTTTT.

This clone was seen a single time. The V and J genes are TRBV2 and TRBJ1-1, with 10 bases fitting TRBD1. The CDR3 contains 14 residues. The trim removed 6 bases at V and 6 bases at J, leaving 7 bases unmatched. CDR1 SNHLY and CDR2 FYNNEI come from the germline V gene. As DNA, the CDR3 is TGTGCCAGCAGACGACAGGGGGCAAGATCTGAAGCTTTCTTT. Its translation: CASRRQGARSEAFF.

In nucleotides, the CDR3 is TGTGCCAGCAGCCCAACCCTAGCGGGGGGAAACAATGAGCAGTTCTTC. This encodes CASSPTLAGGNNEQFF. The genes are TRBV7-2 and TRBJ2-1; 11 bases are a match to TRBD2. This CDR3 has 16 residues. Trimming cost V 5 bases and J 5 bases; bases outside gene matches: 8. Per germline, CDR1 SGHTA and CDR2 FQGNSA.

The table lists this clone with a few counts. The CDR3 DNA sequence: TGTGCCAGCAGCCAAGGTTCACTCCGGGACAGGGGGACTGGCTACACCTTC. This translates into CASSQGSLRDRGTGYTF. The chain is built from TRBV4-2 and TRBJ1-2; 11 nucleotides line up with TRBD1. CDR3 size: 17 residues. In germline, CDR1 is LGHNA, CDR2 YNFKEQ. V trimming: 1 base; J trimming: 7 bases; junction bases outside the gene matches: 11.

This clone was observed a few times. The genes are TRBV5-1 and TRBJ2-7; D possibly corresponds to TRBD1 (6 bases). The V gene's germline CDR1 is SGHRS and CDR2 YFSETQ. Trimming left V 3 bases short and J 3 bases short, with 13 bases between. The CDR3 covers 14 residues. The CDR3 sequence: CASSSGQINYEQYF. The CDR3 DNA sequence: TGCGCCAGCAGCTCGGGACAAATCAACTACGAGCAGTACTTC.

The chain links TRBV5-1 to TRBJ2-3; perhaps TRBD1 as D (5 bases). V was clipped by 6 bases and J by 2 bases, with 16 bases between them. CDR3 length: 15 residues. Germline lookup yields CDR1 SGHRS and CDR2 YFSETQ. The CDR3 DNA reads as TGCGCCAGCAATGTAAGGGGCAACCCCACAGATACGCAGTATTTT. Translating gives CASNVRGNPTDTQYF.

V gene TRBV2 combines with J gene TRBJ1-4; 7 bases fit TRBD1. Germline CDR1 is SNHLY and CDR2 is FYNNEI. The CDR3 totals 13 residues. J gave up 8 bases and V 6 bases, and 6 bases lay outside the gene matches. The CDR3 coding sequence is TGTGCCAGCAGAAGGCAGGGGGGCGAAAAACTGTTTTTT. Its protein product is CASRRQGGEKLFF.

The chain recombines TRBV5-6 with TRBJ2-5; 8 bases agree with TRBD1. Germline V gives CDR1 SGHDT, CDR2 YYEEEE. The CDR3 is 14 amino acids. Trimming cost V 2 bases and J 1 base; bases outside gene matches: 1. DNA for the CDR3: TGTGCCAGCAGCTTCGGACAGGGCCAAGAGACCCAGTACTTC. This codes for CASSFGQGQETQYF.

The DNA of the CDR3 is TGCAGCACTAGCCCCCAGGGGGAGGGCTACACCTTC. It translates to CSTSPQGEGYTF. The chain joins TRBV29-1 to TRBJ1-2, with 7 bases identical to TRBD1. V lost 8 bases and J lost 8; bases outside the gene matches: 11. CDR1 and CDR2 from the germline V gene are SQVTM and ANQGSEA. The CDR3 has 12 amino acids.

J is TRBJ2-5 and V is TRBV5-6, with 8 positions matching TRBD1. The junction had 7 bases not matched to a gene; V was cut back by 4 bases and J by 2 bases. The CDR3 length is 15 residues. The germline gives CDR1 SGHDT, CDR2 YYEEEE. The CDR3 is CASSTDRARQETQYF. DNA for the CDR3: TGTGCCAGCAGCACGGACAGGGCCCGACAAGAGACCCAGTACTTC.

V usage is TRBV6-6 and J usage is TRBJ1-3; D is ambiguous. The germline V gene has CDR1 MNHNY and CDR2 SVGAGI (reference sequence). This CDR3 has 16 amino acids. The germline V and J ends were trimmed by 0 bases and 0 bases, with 9 bases remaining between them. The CDR3 loop is CASSYSMGSSGNTIYF. The CDR3 DNA follows: TGTGCCAGCAGTTACTCGATGGGCAGCTCTGGAAACACCATATATTTT.

This clone was seen a handful of times. The rearrangement joins TRBV2 to TRBJ2-7; possibly TRBD2 for D (6 bases). This CDR3 has 14 residues. V was shortened by 7 bases and J by 0 bases, with 13 bases between the two germline ends. Germline V gene data show CDR1 as SNHLY and CDR2 as FYNNEI. CDR3 DNA sequence: TGTGCCAGCAAAGGGACTGAAAGCTCCTACGAGCAGTACTTC. Translated, it gives CASKGTESSYEQYF.

The V call is TRBV19, the J call TRBJ2-1; D not resolved. Between the trimmed V and J ends, which lost 1 base and 4 bases, there was a span of 11 bases. This CDR3 has 15 amino acids. Germline V lookup: CDR1 LNHDA, CDR2 SQIVND (reference sequence). The CDR3 reads CASSIAEVKYNEQFF. In DNA form, the CDR3 reads TGTGCCAGTAGTATAGCTGAGGTAAAGTACAATGAGCAGTTCTTC.

A note on this clone: Other DNA sequences in this specimen translate into the identical CDR3. The chain combines TRBV5-4 with TRBJ1-2, with D uncertain. The CDR3 loop spans 14 amino acids. Germline V CDR1 and CDR2: SGHNT, YYREEE (reference sequence). V lost 4 bases and J 0 bases, leaving 10 bases between the germline ends. For the CDR3, the DNA is TGTGCCAGCAGCACAACCGGGACTAACTATGGCTACACCTTC. It translates to CASSTTGTNYGYTF.

The V gene is TRBV6-5, the J gene TRBJ2-5; 9 positions agree with TRBD2. The germline V gene has CDR1 MNHEY and CDR2 SVGAGI. This CDR3 has 14 amino acids. The V segment lost 5 bases and the J segment 5 bases; nucleotides outside the gene matches: 6. The CDR3: CASSIGLAGETQYF. DNA of the CDR3: TGTGCCAGCAGTATTGGGCTAGCGGGGGAGACCCAGTACTTC.

The chain uses TRBV5-1 and TRBJ2-7; 7 bases align to TRBD1. The CDR3 spans 13 residues. J was trimmed by 1 base and V by 8 bases; bases with no gene match: 6. Germline V gene sequence: CDR1 SGHRS, CDR2 YFSETQ. The DNA of the CDR3 is TGCGCCAGTTCCCCGGGACAGTCCTACGAGCAGTACTTC. Translating it yields CASSPGQSYEQYF.

This clone was seen only a few times. The genes are TRBV7-9 and TRBJ2-5; the D gene is possibly TRBD2 (6 bases). In germline, CDR1 is SEHNR, CDR2 FQNEAQ (reference sequence). This CDR3 spans 17 amino acids. Trimming took off 5 bases at V and 3 bases at J, with 22 bases between the two ends. In DNA, the CDR3 is TGTGCCAGCAGCGGTGGCGAATCCGGGACTCAGGAAGAGACCCAGTACTTC. Translating gives CASSGGESGTQEETQYF.

This clone was seen a handful of times. The J gene is TRBJ1-6, the V gene TRBV18, with 7 bases lining up with TRBD1. The CDR3 extends over 14 amino acids. Looked up from germline, CDR1 is KGHSH and CDR2 is LQKENI. J gave up 8 bases and V 3 bases, and 4 bases lay outside the gene matches. The DNA of the CDR3 is TGTGCCAGCTCACCGACCAGGGGGGATTCACCCCTCCACTTT. The encoded protein is CASSPTRGDSPLHF.

The rearrangement links TRBV5-1 to TRBJ1-2, with 7 nucleotides matching TRBD1. J lost 3 bases, V lost 0 bases, and 2 bases had no gene match. Germline V gene lookup returns CDR1 SGHRS and CDR2 YFSETQ. The CDR3 totals 14 residues. CDR3 protein: CASSLGGQDYGYTF. CDR3 in DNA: TGCGCCAGCAGCTTGGGCGGACAGGACTATGGCTACACCTTC.

This clone was detected a few times. The V call is TRBV30, the J call TRBJ2-3, with 8 nucleotides matching TRBD2. The CDR3 runs to 14 residues. CDR1 GTSNPN and CDR2 SVGIG come from the germline V gene (reference sequence). The V segment lost 5 bases and the J segment 1 base; nucleotides outside the gene matches: 5. The CDR3 reads CAWATSGRTDTQYF. CDR3 nucleotide sequence: TGTGCCTGGGCCACTAGCGGCCGCACAGATACGCAGTATTTT.

This chain's CDR3 is CASRQGYNSPLHF. CDR3 DNA: TGTGCCAGCCGGCAGGGTTACAATTCACCCCTCCACTTT. The rearrangement links TRBV19 to TRBJ1-6; D possibly corresponds to TRBD1 (5 bases). The length of the CDR3 is 13 residues. Germline assignment: CDR1 LNHDA and CDR2 SQIVND (reference sequence). V was shortened by 9 bases and J by 7 bases, with 13 bases between the two germline ends. Variable domain in full (rest from reference TRBV19 and TRBJ1-6): DGGITQSPKYLFRKEGQNVTLSCEQNLNHDAMYWYRQDPGQGLRLIYYSQIVNDFQKGDIAEGYSVSREKKESFPLTVTSAQKNPTAFYLCASRQGYNSPLHFGNGTRLTVT.

The V gene is TRBV5-1, the J gene TRBJ2-1, with D possibly being TRBD2 (6 bases). Germline V gives CDR1 SGHRS, CDR2 YFSETQ. The CDR3 covers 16 residues. V was pared by 2 bases and J by 3 bases, with 15 bases between. As DNA, the CDR3 is TGCGCCAGCAGCTTACCCCGCCTAGCGAACTACAATGAGCAGTTCTTC. Translating it yields CASSLPRLANYNEQFF.